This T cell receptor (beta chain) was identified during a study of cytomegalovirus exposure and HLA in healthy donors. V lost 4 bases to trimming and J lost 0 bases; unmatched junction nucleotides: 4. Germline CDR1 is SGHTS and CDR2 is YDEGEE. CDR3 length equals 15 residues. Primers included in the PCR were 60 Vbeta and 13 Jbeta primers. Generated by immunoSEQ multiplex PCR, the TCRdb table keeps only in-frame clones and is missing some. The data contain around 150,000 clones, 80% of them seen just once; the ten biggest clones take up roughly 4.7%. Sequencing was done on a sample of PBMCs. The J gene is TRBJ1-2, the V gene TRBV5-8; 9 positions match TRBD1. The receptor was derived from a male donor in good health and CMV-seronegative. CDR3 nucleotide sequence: TGTGCCAGCAGCCCGGGACAGGGTACTAACTATGGCTACACCTTC. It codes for CASSPGQGTNYGYTF.